Sequencing of this TCR beta chain was carried out in a study of response to subunit inactivated influenza vaccine. Overall study findings and caveats: A suggestion made by the authors is that each seasonal influenza vaccination recruits few new T cells.

The CDR3 extends over 10 amino acids. V was pared by 8 bases and J by 8 bases, with 9 bases between. This clonotype turned up a few times. Its antigen is undetermined. One entry per CDR3 protein, called by TCRdb with MiXCR from the RT-PCR reads. The data hold around 200,000 distinct CDR3 sequences, with nearly 9.5% observed a single time. This chain connects TRBV12-3 or TRBV12-4 to TRBJ1-1; D gene uncertain. The sequencing used non-naive T cells sorted from PBMCs, collected on the day of vaccination. This sequence was found in a man aged 45-60 years who received an inactivated influenza vaccine. CDR3 nucleotides: TGTGCCAGCGACGGCGCGGAAGCTTTCTTT. It yields the protein CASDGAEAFF.